A selection of T cell receptor beta chains follows, all from one sample in a study of blood T cell repertoires in COVID-19. Data came from immunoSEQ multiplex PCR; TCRdb stores just in-frame clones and leaves some out. Found here are over 200,000 clones, around four fifths of them singletons; the top ten hold 8.2%. The sequenced sample consisted of peripheral blood. Receptors were obtained from a woman aged 50 to 60 with acute or convalescent COVID-19. Each CDR3 is given without its conserved first and last residue.

TRBJ1-2,TRBV25-1,ASSQIGQGYGYT
TRBJ1-2,TRBV10-3,AISETTGINYGYT
TRBJ2-1,TRBV11-3,ASAGTGVREQF
TRBJ1-4,TRBV5-1,ASTGSGQGGEKLF
TRBJ1-6,TRBV11-2,ASSLDQIITGATLH
TRBJ2-2,TRBV21-1,ASSVNTGELF
TRBJ1-2,TRBV6-1,ASSELGDGYT
TRBJ2-2,TRBV7-9,ASSFHRVSNTGELF
TRBJ2-1,TRBV19,ASSVLAGAKF
TRBJ2-7,TRBV19,ASSTGLALSSYEQY
TRBJ1-5,TRBV6-5,ASRGLRDRNQPQH
TRBJ2-1,TRBV5-1,ASSLDQGSYNEQF
TRBJ2-7,TRBV28,ASKPSGRGYEQY
TRBJ2-1,TRBV11-2,ASRREGRQEF
TRBJ2-7,TRBV15,ATSRGRQGAYSEQY
TRBJ2-3,TRBV6-1,ASSEFAGGALGDTQY
TRBJ2-2,TRBV2,ASRGTGGTSGYTGELF
TRBJ2-5,TRBV14,ASSLLQGPQETQY
TRBJ1-1,TRBV5-1,ASSLSTDRNTEAF
TRBJ2-2,TRBV6-5,ASRRDRRAGELF
TRBJ2-1,TRBV19,ASSIRTSGSSYNEQF
TRBJ1-6,TRBV10-3,AITGDRNSPLH
TRBJ2-7,TRBV5-1,ASSPQAFGIPYEQY
TRBJ1-1,TRBV10-3,AIRDGQGTTEAF
TRBJ2-7,TRBV7-2,ASSFVGGHSYEQY
TRBJ2-7,TRBV7-2,ASSYTYEQY
TRBJ2-5,TRBV4-2,ASSQGLAEETQY
TRBJ1-1,TRBV18,ASSSEGYDTEAF
TRBJ1-2,TRBV27,ASSPSVTNYGYT
TRBJ1-5,TRBV19,ASSIGQGTNQPQH
TRBJ2-1,TRBV5-8,ASSSTPGWEQF
TRBJ2-7,TRBV28,ATATGQFSYEQY
TRBJ2-1,TRBV7-9,ASSLLARDEQF
TRBJ2-1,TRBV4-2,ASSPFSSGSFDEQF
TRBJ2-1,TRBV19,ASSIGLASEQF
TRBJ2-7,TRBV5-4,ASSLGRGREQY
TRBJ1-1,TRBV5-1,ASSPSQGDTEAF
TRBJ2-7,TRBV3-1/TRBV3-2,ASSRLRGASYEQY
TRBJ2-1,TRBV28,ASSLRLELAGGPQSYNEQF
TRBJ1-1,TRBV11-2,ASRTGGADTEAF
TRBJ2-1,TRBV7-9,ASSLGTSAVNEQF
TRBJ2-3,TRBV18,ASSPTSGGTDTQY
TRBJ2-1,TRBV4-2,ASSQDQGKGNNEQF